This T cell receptor beta chain appears in the sequencing data of a study of cytomegalovirus exposure and HLA in healthy donors. The PCR had 60 Vbeta and 13 Jbeta primers. The protocol was immunoSEQ multiplex PCR, while the TCRdb copy is restricted to in-frame clones and leaves out a portion. Among about 150,000 clones listed, approximately 79% were seen once. Trimming removed 3 bases from V and 6 bases from J; junction bases left unmatched: 3. Germline V gene lookup returns CDR1 MNHEY and CDR2 SMNVEV (reference sequence). The CDR3 sequence is 13 residues long. This receptor was obtained from a woman aged 30 to 39 in good health and CMV-seronegative. The sample was PBMCs. The chain is built from TRBV27 and TRBJ1-2; 8 positions match TRBD1. The CDR3 nucleotides read TGTGCCAGCAGTTTCAGGGGGCCCGATGGCTACACCTTC. Translation gives CASSFRGPDGYTF.